This T cell receptor beta chain originates from a study of early T cells in non-severe SARS-CoV-2 infection. Germline V gene lookup returns CDR1 LGHNA and CDR2 YNFKEQ. The CDR3 runs to 16 residues. The trim removed 2 bases at V and 5 bases at J, leaving 11 bases unmatched. This clonotype was counted at least ten times. TCRdb reanalysed the 5' RACE reads using MiXCR and keeps one entry per CDR3 protein. The table lists around 44,000 distinct CDR3 sequences, approximately 6.2% of them singletons. The receptor comes from an adult who was a healthcare worker with PCR-confirmed SARS-CoV-2 infection or an uninfected control (not recorded which). This specimen was whole blood, taken at baseline. The J gene is TRBJ2-5, the V gene TRBV4-2; TRBD2 matches at 7 bases. CDR3 coding DNA: TGTGCCAGCAGCCAAACCGGCAGCGGGGAGGTCGAGACCCAGTACTTC. Translation: CASSQTGSGEVETQYF.